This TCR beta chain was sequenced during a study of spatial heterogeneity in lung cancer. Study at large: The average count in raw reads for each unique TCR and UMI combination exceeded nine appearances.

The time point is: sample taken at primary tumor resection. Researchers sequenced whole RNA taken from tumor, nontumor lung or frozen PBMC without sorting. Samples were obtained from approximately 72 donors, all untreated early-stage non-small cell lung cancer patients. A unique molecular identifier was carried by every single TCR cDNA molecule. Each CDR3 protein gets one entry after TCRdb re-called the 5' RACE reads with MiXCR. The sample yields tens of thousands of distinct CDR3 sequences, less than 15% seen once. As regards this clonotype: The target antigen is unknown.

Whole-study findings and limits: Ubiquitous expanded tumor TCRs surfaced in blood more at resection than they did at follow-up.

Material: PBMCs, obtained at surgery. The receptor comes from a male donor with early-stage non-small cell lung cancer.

The CDR3 DNA sequence: TGTGCCAGCAGCCAAGTCCGAGGGACAGGGAGTAATGAGCAGTTCTTC. Residues: CASSQVRGTGSNEQFF. The rearrangement joins TRBV3-1 to TRBJ2-1; 9 nucleotides line up with TRBD1. Germline assignment: CDR1 LGHDT and CDR2 YNNKEL (reference sequence). The CDR3 has 16 amino acids. Losses at the gene ends were 1 base for V and 7 bases for J; bases not matched to a gene: 8.